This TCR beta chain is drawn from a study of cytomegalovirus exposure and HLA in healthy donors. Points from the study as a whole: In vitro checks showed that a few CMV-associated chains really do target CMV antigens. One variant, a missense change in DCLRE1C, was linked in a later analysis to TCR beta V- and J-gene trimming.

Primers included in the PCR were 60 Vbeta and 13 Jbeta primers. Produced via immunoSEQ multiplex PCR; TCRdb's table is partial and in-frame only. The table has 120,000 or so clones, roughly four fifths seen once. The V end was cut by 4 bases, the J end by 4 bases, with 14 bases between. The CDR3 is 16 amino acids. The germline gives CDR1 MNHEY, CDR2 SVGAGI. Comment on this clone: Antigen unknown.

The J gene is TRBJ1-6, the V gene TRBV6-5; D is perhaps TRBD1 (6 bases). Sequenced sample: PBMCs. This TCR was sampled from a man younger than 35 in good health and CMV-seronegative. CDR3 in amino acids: CASSCDSQGYNSPLHF. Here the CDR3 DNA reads TGTGCCAGCAGTTGCGATAGTCAGGGGTATAATTCACCCCTCCACTTT.